The 31 T cell receptor beta chains presented below share a single source sample, sequenced in a study of molecular identifiers for immune sequencing clone quantification. In TCRdb, the PCR reads were re-called with MiXCR into one record per CDR3 protein. The table has tens of thousands of distinct CDR3 sequences, approximately 19% seen once. Sequences were obtained from naive CD8+ T cells from blood, with Jurkat cell RNA spiked in. Subset in this sample: FACS-sorted CD8+CD4-CCR7+CD45RA+ naive T cells. All receptors come from a human donor in good health. Some libraries in this study had Jurkat cell RNA spiked in.

Turning to this clonotype: Given a much more abundant clone one base away, this may be a read error. The chain recombines TRBV2 with TRBJ2-3; 7 nucleotides agree with TRBD1. The CDR3 consists of 14 residues. Germline V CDR1 and CDR2: SNHLY, FYNNEI. Trimming cost V 11 bases and J 4 bases; bases outside gene matches: 12. CDR3 sequence reads: CASQRRQGADTQYF. CDR3 bases: TGTGCCTCACAGAGACGACAGGGCGCAGATACGCAGTATTTT.

This clonotype has a handful of counts. V and J are TRBV30 and TRBJ2-7; D is unresolved. This CDR3 region has 11 residues. Germline V gives CDR1 GTSNPN, CDR2 SVGIG (reference sequence). V gave up 4 bases and J gave up 6 bases, with 10 bases separating them. The CDR3 bases are TGTGCCTGGAATGTAGGATTCGAGCAGTACTTC. Amino acid sequence: CAWNVGFEQYF.

Many counts were recorded for this clonotype. The rearrangement links TRBV28 to TRBJ2-1; 7 bases are shared with TRBD2. This CDR3 region has 15 residues. Germline lookup yields CDR1 MDHEN and CDR2 SYDVKM. The trim removed 6 bases at V and 1 base at J, leaving 6 bases unmatched. CDR3 nucleotide sequence: TGTGCCAGCAGCTTTAGCGGGCCATCCTACAATGAGCAGTTCTTC. Protein product: CASSFSGPSYNEQFF.

This clonotype was picked up many times. The chain recombines TRBV7-9 with TRBJ1-1; D is possibly TRBD1 (5 bases). V lost 5 bases and J 1 base, leaving 14 bases between the germline ends. Germline CDR1 reads SEHNR; CDR2 reads FQNEAQ (reference sequence). This CDR3 region has 15 residues. The CDR3, as DNA: TGTGCCAGCAGCCCGAGGACATACCCGAACACTGAAGCTTTCTTT. This gives the protein CASSPRTYPNTEAFF. The whole variable domain, remainder taken from reference TRBV7-9 and TRBJ1-1, is DTGVSQNPRHKITKRGQNVTFRCDPISEHNRLYWYRQTLGQGPEFLTYFQNEAQLEKSRLLSDRFSAERPKGSFSTLEIQRTEQGDSAMYLCASSPRTYPNTEAFFGQGTRLTVV.

This clonotype was observed many times. V gene TRBV24-1 combines with J gene TRBJ2-5, with TRBD1 matching 9 bases. The germline V gene has CDR1 KGHDR and CDR2 SFDVKD. With 2 bases clipped from V and 5 bases from J, the junction kept 5 bases outside the gene matches. This CDR3 is 15 amino acids long. This CDR3 reads CATSDYHRGQETQYF. Written as DNA, the CDR3 is TGTGCCACCAGTGATTATCACAGGGGGCAGGAGACCCAGTACTTC.

This clonotype was seen at least ten times. The rearrangement joins TRBV5-1 to TRBJ2-3; D not resolved. V was cut by 5 bases and J by 4 bases, with 17 bases left in between. The CDR3 spans 15 residues. Germline loops: CDR1 SGHRS, CDR2 YFSETQ. Here the CDR3 reads CASSGTDIGSDTQYF. CDR3 coding DNA: TGCGCCAGCAGTGGTACAGATATAGGTTCAGATACGCAGTATTTT.

This clonotype was counted at least ten times. This rearrangement joins TRBV2 to TRBJ2-5; weak D call: TRBD2 (5 bases). Between the trimmed V and J ends, which lost 2 bases and 5 bases, there was a span of 12 bases. Germline V gene sequence: CDR1 SNHLY, CDR2 FYNNEI. This CDR3 comprises 14 residues. The CDR3 reads CASSESLGIETQYF. Written as DNA, the CDR3 is TGTGCCAGCAGTGAATCACTAGGAATTGAGACCCAGTACTTC.

Worth noting for this clonotype: This may arise from a read error, as a much more abundant clone is one base away. The chain carries TRBV6-6 and TRBJ1-2; D is undetermined. This CDR3 is 11 amino acids long. V was trimmed by 5 bases and J by 12 bases, leaving 13 bases between them. Germline CDR1 and CDR2: MNHNY and SVGAGI (reference sequence). This chain's CDR3 is CASSSLEGHTF. The CDR3 nucleotides read TGTGCCAGCAGTAGTCTGGAAGGCCACACCTTC.

Ten or more counts support this clonotype. This rearrangement joins TRBV29-1 to TRBJ2-7; the match to TRBD2 covers 8 bases. The V segment lost 2 bases and the J segment 7 bases; nucleotides outside the gene matches: 10. Germline lookup yields CDR1 SQVTM and CDR2 ANQGSEA. This CDR3 region has 14 residues. Here the CDR3 DNA reads TGCAGCGTTGAATCTAGCGGGTATCCTGGTGAGCAGTACTTC. Protein product: CSVESSGYPGEQYF.

This clonotype was observed at least ten times. The genes are TRBV28 and TRBJ2-7; 8 positions match TRBD2. The CDR3 is made up of 16 amino acids. Per the germline V gene, CDR1 is MDHEN and CDR2 is SYDVKM. Unmatched junction bases numbered 10, after V lost 4 bases and J lost 2 bases. The CDR3 protein is CASSSIPGLGPYEQYF. CDR3 sequence (DNA): TGTGCCAGCAGTTCGATCCCGGGACTAGGGCCCTACGAGCAGTACTTC.

This clonotype came up many times. The chain links TRBV4-1 to TRBJ2-3; no reliable D call. The ends were cut back, 1 base at V and 3 bases at J, with 11 bases in the middle. The CDR3 totals 15 residues. CDR1 MGHRA and CDR2 YSYEKL come from the germline V gene. CDR3 coding DNA: TGCGCCAGCAGCCAAGGGTCCTTGGGGACAGATACGCAGTATTTT. The encoded protein is CASSQGSLGTDTQYF.

On this clonotype itself: One junction end disagrees with the germline gene, perhaps due to a read error. The chain couples TRBV5-6 to TRBJ2-7; the match to TRBD2 covers 9 bases. Germline V CDR1 and CDR2: SGHDT, YYEEEE. The CDR3 loop spans 15 amino acids. The CDR3 protein is CASSLETSGTYEQHF. The CDR3 nucleotides are TGTGCCAGCAGCTTGGAGACTAGCGGAACCTACGAGCAGCACTTC.

Ten or more counts support this clonotype. The chain carries TRBV20-1 and TRBJ2-7; TRBD1 or TRBD2 may be the D gene (5 bases each). The V gene's germline CDR1 is DFQATT and CDR2 SNEGSKA (reference sequence). This CDR3 contains 14 residues. The ends were cut back, 5 bases at V and 4 bases at J, with 18 bases in the middle. CDR3 DNA: TGCAGTGCTGAGGGGTCTTCCCCTTCATACGAGCAGTACTTC. It translates to CSAEGSSPSYEQYF.

Details on this clonotype: This sequence may be a read error, since a much larger clone differs from it by one base. V and J are TRBV29-1 and TRBJ2-7; a weak D match, TRBD1 (5 bases). Looked up from germline, CDR1 is SQVTM and CDR2 is ANQGSEA. V was shortened by 4 bases and J by 6 bases, with 13 bases between the two germline ends. The CDR3 covers 12 residues. The CDR3 region has the DNA TGCAGCGTTGCAGGGCTGGGAACCGAGCAGTACTTC. Translated: CSVAGLGTEQYF.

In this sample, this clonotype turned up many times. This sequence joins TRBV6-1 and TRBJ2-2; no clear D gene. The CDR3 length is 13 residues. Trimming stripped 6 bases from V and 1 base from J, with 6 bases between. The V gene's germline CDR1 is MNHNS and CDR2 SASEGT. In nucleotides, the CDR3 is TGTGCCAGCAGAGCGCGGAACACCGGGGAGCTGTTTTTT. It specifies CASRARNTGELFF.

This clonotype has at least ten counts. The gene calls are TRBV15 and TRBJ2-3; 14 bases align to TRBD2. The CDR3 is 17 amino acids. Trimming at V came to 4 bases and at J to 5 bases, leaving 8 bases not matched to a gene. Germline lookup yields CDR1 LNHNV and CDR2 YYDKDF (reference sequence). CDR3: CATSMRLAGGPKDTQYF. CDR3 coding DNA: TGTGCCACCAGCATGAGACTAGCGGGAGGGCCGAAAGATACGCAGTATTTT. Supplemented by reference TRBV15 and TRBJ2-3, the full variable domain reads DAMVIQNPRYQVTQFGKPVTLSCSQTLNHNVMYWYQQKSSQAPKLLFHYYDKDFNNEADTPDNFQSRRPNTSFCFLDIRSPGLGDTAMYLCATSMRLAGGPKDTQYFGPGTRLTVL.

Turning to this clonotype: This may be a read error: a much more frequent sequence differs by one nucleotide. The chain is built from TRBV7-9 and TRBJ1-1; D ambiguous. Looked up from germline, CDR1 is SEHNR and CDR2 is FQNEAQ (reference sequence). The V gene lost 3 bases and the J gene lost 0 bases, with 2 bases spanning the gap. The CDR3 is made up of 12 amino acids. The CDR3 reads CASSFMNTEAFF. In DNA form, the CDR3 reads TGTGCCAGCAGCTTCATGAACACTGAAGCTTTCTTT.

Concerning this clonotype itself: At one end the junction does not follow the germline gene, possibly because of a read error. V usage is TRBV9 and J usage is TRBJ2-3, with a weak D call TRBD1 (5 bases). This CDR3 has 12 residues. Germline values: CDR1 SGDLS, CDR2 YYNGEE. CDR3 sequence reads: CACSVGTGTQYF. CDR3 coding DNA: TGTGCCTGCAGCGTTGGCACAGGTACGCAGTATTTT.

The chain recombines TRBV29-1 with TRBJ2-3, with TRBD1 identical over 7 bases. CDR3 length: 13 residues. The J segment lost 4 bases and the V segment lost 5 bases, leaving 6 bases of the junction unmatched. Germline loops: CDR1 SQVTM, CDR2 ANQGSEA. In DNA, the CDR3 is TGCAGCGTTCCTGACAGGGCATCAGATACGCAGTATTTT. Amino acids: CSVPDRASDTQYF.

For this clonotype: Possible read error: a much larger clone is one base away. The chain combines TRBV19 with TRBJ1-5; D is perhaps TRBD1 (6 bases). The CDR3 totals 16 residues. Germline CDR1 and CDR2: LNHDA and SQIVND (reference sequence). The ends were cut back, 2 bases at V and 6 bases at J, with 17 bases in the middle. The CDR3 nucleotides are TGTGCCAGTAGTATAAGCAGGGGATTATGGAGTCAGCCCCAGCATTTT. It translates to CASSISRGLWSQPQHF.

This chain links TRBV28 with TRBJ2-7; 10 nucleotides align to TRBD1. Germline V gene data show CDR1 as MDHEN and CDR2 as SYDVKM. V lost 4 bases and J lost 5; bases outside the gene matches: 2. The CDR3 extends over 13 amino acids. CDR3 nucleotides: TGTGCCAGCAGTTCGGGACAGGGGAACGAGCAGTACTTC. Residues: CASSSGQGNEQYF.

This clonotype occurred once. The J gene is TRBJ2-3, the V gene TRBV9, with D hard to call. The CDR3 runs 13 residues. V lost 0 bases to trimming and J lost 3 bases, with 5 bases between them. Germline assignment: CDR1 SGDLS and CDR2 YYNGEE. The CDR3 nucleotides are TGTGCCAGCAGCGTAGGCCAAACAGATACGCAGTATTTT. It codes for CASSVGQTDTQYF.

This clonotype appeared many times. The gene calls are TRBV7-8 and TRBJ2-2; 9 bases line up with TRBD1. The germline V gene encodes CDR1 SGHVS and CDR2 FQNEAQ. The CDR3 contains 15 residues. V lost 5 bases and J lost 3; bases outside the gene matches: 4. CDR3 in DNA: TGTGCCAGCAGCGCGTACAGGGGGCACACCGGGGAGCTGTTTTTT. Amino acid sequence: CASSAYRGHTGELFF.

Remarks on this clonotype: This may be a read error: a much more frequent sequence differs by one nucleotide. CDR3: CASSLGTGLEALF. The CDR3, as DNA: TGTGCCAGCAGCTTAGGGACCGGGCTTGAAGCTCTCTTT. This chain links TRBV7-9 with TRBJ1-1; D uncertain. Per the germline V gene, CDR1 is SEHNR and CDR2 is FQNEAQ (reference sequence). The CDR3 runs 13 residues.

This clonotype was detected many times. This chain uses TRBV20-1 with TRBJ2-5, with D possibly TRBD1 on 6 matching bases. The CDR3 length is 13 residues. Germline loops: CDR1 DFQATT, CDR2 SNEGSKA (reference sequence). Trimming pared 3 bases from V and 2 bases from J, leaving 10 bases between. CDR3 residues: CSASFDRQETQYF. The CDR3 DNA reads TGCAGTGCTAGCTTTGACAGGCAAGAGACCCAGTACTTC.

The sample holds a few counts of this clonotype. This chain links TRBV12-5 with TRBJ2-7; the D is unclear. Trimming removed 4 bases at V and 1 base at J, with 5 bases between. Germline V gene sequence: CDR1 LGHNT, CDR2 FRNRAP. This CDR3 is 12 amino acids long. This CDR3 is CASGSVSYEQYF. CDR3 nucleotide sequence: TGTGCTAGTGGTTCTGTATCCTACGAGCAGTACTTC.

The count of this clonotype is one. A read error may be the cause here, since a much bigger clone is one base away. The rearrangement uses TRBV4-3 and TRBJ1-1; TRBD1 is a possible D gene (5 bases). CDR3 size: 14 residues. CDR1 LGHNA and CDR2 YSLEER come from the germline V gene. In nucleotides, the CDR3 is TGCGCCAGCAGCCAAGATGCTACGGGGACTGAAACTTTCTTT. Translation: CASSQDATGTETFF.

This clonotype was counted many times. The CDR3 DNA is TGTGCCAGCACCGAAACCCCCCAGGGCTATAATTCACCCCTCCACTTT. Its translation is CASTETPQGYNSPLHF. The J gene is TRBJ1-6, the V gene TRBV27, with D perhaps matching TRBD1 (5 bases). This CDR3 spans 16 amino acids. V lost 7 bases, J lost 3 bases, and 16 bases lay in between. Germline CDR1 reads MNHEY; CDR2 reads SMNVEV (reference sequence).

Ten or more counts support this clonotype. The chain uses TRBV10-3 and TRBJ2-7, with a weak D call TRBD2 (5 bases). The CDR3 has 11 residues. Germline loops: CDR1 ENHRY, CDR2 SYGVKD. V lost 8 bases to trimming and J lost 5 bases, with 10 bases between them. The CDR3: CAISVGDEQYF. CDR3 DNA: TGTGCCATCTCGGTCGGGGACGAGCAGTACTTC.

This clonotype was observed at least ten times. The chain carries TRBV5-8 and TRBJ2-3; possibly TRBD1 or TRBD2 for D (6 bases each). The germline gives CDR1 SGHTS, CDR2 YDEGEE. With 10 bases removed from V and 1 base from J, the gap between germline ends came to 19 bases. CDR3 length: 15 residues. The CDR3 loop reads CAGIIRGARTDTQYF. CDR3 bases: TGTGCCGGCATTATTAGGGGGGCTCGCACAGATACGCAGTATTTT.

This clonotype occurred many times. J is TRBJ2-5 and V is TRBV6-5, with 10 bases fitting TRBD1. V shed 2 bases, J shed 6 bases, and the junction held 9 bases outside the gene matches. The germline V gene encodes CDR1 MNHEY and CDR2 SVGAGI. This CDR3 has 16 amino acids. The CDR3 region has the DNA TGTGCCAGCAGTTACGAGGGACAGGGGCTCGCGAAGACCCAGTACTTC. It yields the protein CASSYEGQGLAKTQYF.